This TCR beta chain was sequenced during a study of blood T cells in healthy people across ages. Concerning this clonotype: As yet, its antigen is unknown.

Per the germline V gene, CDR1 is SEHNR and CDR2 is FQNEAQ (reference sequence). V was clipped by 5 bases and J by 2 bases, with 16 bases between them. This CDR3 has 15 residues. Points from the study as a whole: In these data, TCR beta diversity tracked strongly with naive T cell percentage. CMV infection status of these donors was not known.

The second PCR ran about 6 to 11 cycles with a sample-barcoded 5' primer and J-beta primers. TCRdb re-called the 5' RACE reads with MiXCR, one entry per CDR3 protein. Of 1.5 million to 1.9 million distinct CDR3 sequences in the sample, 42% were seen once. Researchers isolated at least 6.5 million PBMCs per sample. This clonotype originated in a woman under 30 in good health. The chain joins TRBV7-9 to TRBJ2-7; D is perhaps TRBD1 or TRBD2 (5 bases each). Material for sequencing was blood. The CDR3, as DNA: TGTGCCAGCAGCGGCGACCGGGACGCCGCCTACGAGCAGTACTTC. Translating gives CASSGDRDAAYEQYF.